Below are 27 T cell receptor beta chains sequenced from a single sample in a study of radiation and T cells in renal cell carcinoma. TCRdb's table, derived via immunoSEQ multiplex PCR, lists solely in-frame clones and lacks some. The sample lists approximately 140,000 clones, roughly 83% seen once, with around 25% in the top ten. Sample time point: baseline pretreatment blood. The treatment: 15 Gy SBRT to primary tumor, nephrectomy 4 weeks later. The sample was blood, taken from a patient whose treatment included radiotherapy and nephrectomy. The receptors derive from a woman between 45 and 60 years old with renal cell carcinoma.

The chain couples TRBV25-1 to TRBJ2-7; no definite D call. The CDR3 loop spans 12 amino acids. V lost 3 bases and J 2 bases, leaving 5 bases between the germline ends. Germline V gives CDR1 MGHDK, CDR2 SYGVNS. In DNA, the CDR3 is TGTGCCAGCAGTGATGGGACCTACGAGCAGTACTTC. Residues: CASSDGTYEQYF.

CDR3 sequence: CASSEGQSYGYTF. The CDR3, as DNA: TGTGCCAGCAGCGAGGGACAGTCCTATGGCTACACCTTC. The chain carries TRBV9 and TRBJ1-2, with TRBD1 matching 7 bases. This CDR3 comprises 13 residues. After removal of 3 bases from V and 4 bases from J, the junction contained 3 bases not matched to a gene. Germline CDR1 and CDR2: SGDLS and YYNGEE. The variable domain in full, completed from reference TRBV9 and TRBJ1-2, reads DSGVTQTPKHLITATGQRVTLRCSPRSGDLSVYWYQQSLDQGLQFLIQYYNGEERAKGNILERFSAQQFPDLHSELNLSSLELGDSALYFCASSEGQSYGYTFGSGTRLTVV.

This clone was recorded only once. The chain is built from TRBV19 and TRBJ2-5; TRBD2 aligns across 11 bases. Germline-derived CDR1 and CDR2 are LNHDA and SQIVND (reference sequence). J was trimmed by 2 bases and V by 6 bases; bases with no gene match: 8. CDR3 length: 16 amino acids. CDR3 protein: CASRGGASGGQETQYF. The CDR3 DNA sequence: TGTGCCAGTAGAGGAGGGGCTAGCGGGGGGCAAGAGACCCAGTACTTC. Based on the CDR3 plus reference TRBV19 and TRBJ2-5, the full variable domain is DGGITQSPKYLFRKEGQNVTLSCEQNLNHDAMYWYRQDPGQGLRLIYYSQIVNDFQKGDIAEGYSVSREKKESFPLTVTSAQKNPTAFYLCASRGGASGGQETQYFGPGTRLLVL.

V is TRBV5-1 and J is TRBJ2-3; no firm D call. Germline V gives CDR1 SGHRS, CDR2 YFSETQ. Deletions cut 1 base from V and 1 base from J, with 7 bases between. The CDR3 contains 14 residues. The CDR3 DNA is TGCGCCAGCAGCTTGAGCCAGGGCACAGATACGCAGTATTTT. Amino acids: CASSLSQGTDTQYF.

This CDR3 is CASSVPSSYEQYF. CDR3 DNA: TGTGCCAGCAGTGTCCCTAGCTCCTACGAGCAGTACTTC. This chain uses TRBV25-1 with TRBJ2-7; no clear D. Germline CDR1 is MGHDK and CDR2 is SYGVNS. The CDR3 contains 13 residues. Deletions cut 4 bases from V and 0 bases from J, with 7 bases between.

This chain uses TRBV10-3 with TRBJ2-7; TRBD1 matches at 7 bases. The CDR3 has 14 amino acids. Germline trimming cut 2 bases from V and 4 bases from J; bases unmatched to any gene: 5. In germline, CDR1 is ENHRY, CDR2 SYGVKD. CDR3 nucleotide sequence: TGTGCCATCAGTGAGCCAGGGGGAAGTTACGAGCAGTACTTC. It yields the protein CAISEPGGSYEQYF.

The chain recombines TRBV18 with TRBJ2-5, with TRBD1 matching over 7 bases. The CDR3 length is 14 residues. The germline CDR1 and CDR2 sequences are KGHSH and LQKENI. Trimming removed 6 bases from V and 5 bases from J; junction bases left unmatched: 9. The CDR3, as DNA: TGTGCCAGCTCCCAAGGACAGGAACCCGAGACCCAGTACTTC. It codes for CASSQGQEPETQYF.

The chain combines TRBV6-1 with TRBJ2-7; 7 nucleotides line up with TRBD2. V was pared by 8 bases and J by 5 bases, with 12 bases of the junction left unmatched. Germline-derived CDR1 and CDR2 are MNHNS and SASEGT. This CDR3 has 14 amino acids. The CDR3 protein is CASGSGLEVHEQYF. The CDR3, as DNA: TGTGCCAGCGGAAGCGGACTAGAGGTCCACGAGCAGTACTTC.

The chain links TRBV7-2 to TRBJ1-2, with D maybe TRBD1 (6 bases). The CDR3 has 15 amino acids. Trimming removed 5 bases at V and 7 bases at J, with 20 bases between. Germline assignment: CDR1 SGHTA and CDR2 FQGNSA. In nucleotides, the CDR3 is TGTGCCAGCAGCGTTTTGCTGGACAGCGTCAGTGGCTACACCTTC. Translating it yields CASSVLLDSVSGYTF.

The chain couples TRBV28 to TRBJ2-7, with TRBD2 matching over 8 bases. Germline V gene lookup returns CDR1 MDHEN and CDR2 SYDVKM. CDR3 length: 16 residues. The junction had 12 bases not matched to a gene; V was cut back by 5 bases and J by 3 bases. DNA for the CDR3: TGTGCCAGCAGTCCTACGGCGGGGGGCGCAATCTACGAGCAGTACTTC. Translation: CASSPTAGGAIYEQYF.

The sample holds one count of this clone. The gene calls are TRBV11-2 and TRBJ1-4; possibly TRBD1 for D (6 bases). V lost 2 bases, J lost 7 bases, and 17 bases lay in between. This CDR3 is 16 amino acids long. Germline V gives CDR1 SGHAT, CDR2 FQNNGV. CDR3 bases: TGTGCCAGCAGCTTAAATTTGGGGGGGCTGAGTGAAAAACTGTTTTTT. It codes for CASSLNLGGLSEKLFF.

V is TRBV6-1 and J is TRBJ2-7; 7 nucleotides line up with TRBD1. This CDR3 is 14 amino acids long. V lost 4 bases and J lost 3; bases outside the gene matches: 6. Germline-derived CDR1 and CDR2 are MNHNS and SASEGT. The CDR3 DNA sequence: TGTGCCAGCAGTGCTACAGGGGCCTACTACGAGCAGTACTTC. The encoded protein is CASSATGAYYEQYF.

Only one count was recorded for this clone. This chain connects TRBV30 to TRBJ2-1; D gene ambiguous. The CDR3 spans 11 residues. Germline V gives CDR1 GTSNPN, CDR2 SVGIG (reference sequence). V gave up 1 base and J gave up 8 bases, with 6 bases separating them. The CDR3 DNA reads TGTGCCTGGAGTGACCTAGATGAGCAGTTCTTC. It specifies CAWSDLDEQFF. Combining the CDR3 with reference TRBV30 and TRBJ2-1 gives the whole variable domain SQTIHQWPATLVQPVGSPLSLECTVEGTSNPNLYWYRQAAGRGLQLLFYSVGIGQISSEVPQNLSASRPQDRQFILSSKKLLLSDSGFYLCAWSDLDEQFFGPGTRLTVL.

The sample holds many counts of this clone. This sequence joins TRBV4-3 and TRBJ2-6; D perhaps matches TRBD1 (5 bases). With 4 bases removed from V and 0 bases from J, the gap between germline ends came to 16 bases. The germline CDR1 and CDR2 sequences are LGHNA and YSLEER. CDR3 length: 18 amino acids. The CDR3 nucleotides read TGCGCCAGCAGCCCCCAGACAGTTGACGTCTCTGGGGCCAACGTCCTGACTTTC. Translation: CASSPQTVDVSGANVLTF.

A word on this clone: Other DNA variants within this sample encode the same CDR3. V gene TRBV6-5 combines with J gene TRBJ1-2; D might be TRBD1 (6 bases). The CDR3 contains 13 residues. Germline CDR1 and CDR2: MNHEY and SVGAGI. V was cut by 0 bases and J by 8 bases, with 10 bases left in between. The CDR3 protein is CASSYSTGYGYTF. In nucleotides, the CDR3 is TGTGCCAGCAGTTACTCGACAGGTTACGGCTACACCTTC.

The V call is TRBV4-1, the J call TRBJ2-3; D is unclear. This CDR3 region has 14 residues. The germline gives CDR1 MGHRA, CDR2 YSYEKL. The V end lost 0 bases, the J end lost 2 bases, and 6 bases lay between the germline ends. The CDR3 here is CASSQERATDTQYF. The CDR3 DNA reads TGCGCCAGCAGCCAAGAACGGGCCACAGATACGCAGTATTTT.

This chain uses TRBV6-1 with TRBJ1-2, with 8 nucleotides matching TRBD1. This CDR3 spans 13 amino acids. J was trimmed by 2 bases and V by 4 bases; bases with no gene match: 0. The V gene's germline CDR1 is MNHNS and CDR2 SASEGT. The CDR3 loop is CASSGTGNYGYTF. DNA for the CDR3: TGTGCCAGCAGTGGGACAGGGAACTATGGCTACACCTTC.

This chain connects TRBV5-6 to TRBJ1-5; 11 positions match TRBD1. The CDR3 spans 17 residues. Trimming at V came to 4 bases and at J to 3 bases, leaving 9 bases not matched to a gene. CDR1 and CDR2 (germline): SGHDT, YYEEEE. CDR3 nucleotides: TGTGCCAGCAGCCGCCGGACAGGGGGCTTCCCCAATCAGCCCCAGCATTTT. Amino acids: CASSRRTGGFPNQPQHF.

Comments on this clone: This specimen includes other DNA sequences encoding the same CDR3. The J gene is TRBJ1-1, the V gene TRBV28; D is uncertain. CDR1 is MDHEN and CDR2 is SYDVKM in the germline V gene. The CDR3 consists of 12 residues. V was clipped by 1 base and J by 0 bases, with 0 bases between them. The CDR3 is CASSLLNTEAFF. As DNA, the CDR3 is TGTGCCAGCAGTTTATTGAACACTGAAGCTTTCTTT.

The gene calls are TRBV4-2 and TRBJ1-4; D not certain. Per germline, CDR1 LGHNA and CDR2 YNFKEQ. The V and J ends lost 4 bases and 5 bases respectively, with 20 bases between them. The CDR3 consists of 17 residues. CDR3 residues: CASSPQPRTDGNEKLFF. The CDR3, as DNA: TGTGCCAGCAGCCCTCAACCACGGACGGACGGGAATGAAAAACTGTTTTTT.

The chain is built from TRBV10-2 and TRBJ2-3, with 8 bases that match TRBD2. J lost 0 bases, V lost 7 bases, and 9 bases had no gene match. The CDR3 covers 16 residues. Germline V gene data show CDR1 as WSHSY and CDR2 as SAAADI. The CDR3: CASIVAGGGSTDTQYF. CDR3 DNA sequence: TGCGCCAGCATTGTGGCGGGGGGCGGAAGCACAGATACGCAGTATTTT.

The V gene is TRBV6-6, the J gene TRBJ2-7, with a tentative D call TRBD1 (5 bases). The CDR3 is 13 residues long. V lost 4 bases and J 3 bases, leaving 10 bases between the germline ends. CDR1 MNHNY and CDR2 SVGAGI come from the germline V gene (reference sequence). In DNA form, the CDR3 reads TGTGCCAGCAGTTCAGGGCAACGCTACGAGCAGTACTTC. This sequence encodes CASSSGQRYEQYF.

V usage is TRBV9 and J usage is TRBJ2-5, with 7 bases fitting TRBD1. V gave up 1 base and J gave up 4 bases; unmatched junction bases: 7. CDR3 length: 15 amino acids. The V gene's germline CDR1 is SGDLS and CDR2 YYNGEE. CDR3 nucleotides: TGTGCCAGCAGCGTACGGACAGGTCCTGGAGAGACCCAGTACTTC. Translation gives CASSVRTGPGETQYF.

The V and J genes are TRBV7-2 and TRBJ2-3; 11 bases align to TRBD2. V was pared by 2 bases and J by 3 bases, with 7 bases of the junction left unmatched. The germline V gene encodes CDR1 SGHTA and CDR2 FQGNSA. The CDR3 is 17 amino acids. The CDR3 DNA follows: TGTGCCAGCAGCTTAAATAGCGGGAGGGCGGGGACAGATACGCAGTATTTT. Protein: CASSLNSGRAGTDTQYF.

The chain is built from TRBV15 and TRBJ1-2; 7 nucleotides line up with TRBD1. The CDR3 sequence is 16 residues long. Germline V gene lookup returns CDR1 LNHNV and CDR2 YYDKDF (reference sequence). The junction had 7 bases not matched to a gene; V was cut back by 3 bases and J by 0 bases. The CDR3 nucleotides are TGTGCCACCAGCAGGATGGGGACAGAGACTAACTATGGCTACACCTTC. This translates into CATSRMGTETNYGYTF.

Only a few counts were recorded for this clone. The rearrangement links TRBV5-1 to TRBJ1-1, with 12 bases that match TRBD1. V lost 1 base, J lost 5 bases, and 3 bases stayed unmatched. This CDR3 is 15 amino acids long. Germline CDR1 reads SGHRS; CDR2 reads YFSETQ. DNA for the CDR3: TGCGCCAGCAGCTTGATGGGACAGGGGGCTACTGAAGCTTTCTTT. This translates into CASSLMGQGATEAFF.

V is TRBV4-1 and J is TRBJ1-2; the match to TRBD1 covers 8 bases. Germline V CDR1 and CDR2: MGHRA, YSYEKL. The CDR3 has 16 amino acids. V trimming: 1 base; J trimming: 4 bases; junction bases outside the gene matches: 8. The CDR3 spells CASSQATRQGSYGYTF. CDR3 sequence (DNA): TGCGCCAGCAGCCAAGCCACCCGACAGGGGAGCTATGGCTACACCTTC.